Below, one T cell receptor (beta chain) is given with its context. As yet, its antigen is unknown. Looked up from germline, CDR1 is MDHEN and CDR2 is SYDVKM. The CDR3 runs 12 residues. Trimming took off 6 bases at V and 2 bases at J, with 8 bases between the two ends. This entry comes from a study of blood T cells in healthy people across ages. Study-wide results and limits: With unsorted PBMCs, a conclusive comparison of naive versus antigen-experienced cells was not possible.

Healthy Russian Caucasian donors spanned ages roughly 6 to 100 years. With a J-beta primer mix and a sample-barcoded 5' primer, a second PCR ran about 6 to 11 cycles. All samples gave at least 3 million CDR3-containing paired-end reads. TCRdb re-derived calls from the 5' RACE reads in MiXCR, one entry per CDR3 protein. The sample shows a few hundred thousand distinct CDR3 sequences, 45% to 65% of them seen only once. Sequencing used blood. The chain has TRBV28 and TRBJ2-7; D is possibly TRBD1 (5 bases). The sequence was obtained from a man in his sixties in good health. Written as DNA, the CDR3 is TGTGCCAGCAGCGACAGAACCTACGAGCAGTACTTC. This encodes CASSDRTYEQYF.